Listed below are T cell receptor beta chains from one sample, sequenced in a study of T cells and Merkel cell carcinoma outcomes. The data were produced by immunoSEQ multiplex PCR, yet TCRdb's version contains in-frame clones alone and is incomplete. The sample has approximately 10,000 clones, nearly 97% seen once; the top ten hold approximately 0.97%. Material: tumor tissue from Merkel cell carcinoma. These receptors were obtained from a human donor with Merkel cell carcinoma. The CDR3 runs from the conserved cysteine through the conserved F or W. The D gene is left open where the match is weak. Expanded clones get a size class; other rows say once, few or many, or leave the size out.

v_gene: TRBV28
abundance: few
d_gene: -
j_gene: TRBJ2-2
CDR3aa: CASSPDRSNTGELFF
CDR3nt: TGTGCCAGCAGCCCCGACAGGTCGAACACCGGGGAGCTGTTTTTT

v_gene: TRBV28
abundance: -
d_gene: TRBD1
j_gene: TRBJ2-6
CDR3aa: CASREGQGAGANVLTF
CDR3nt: TGTGCCAGCAGGGAGGGACAGGGAGCTGGGGCCAACGTCCTGACTTTC

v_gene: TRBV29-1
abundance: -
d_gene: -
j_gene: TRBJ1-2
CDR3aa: CSVGTGNDYGYTF
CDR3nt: TGCAGCGTTGGGACGGGAAATGACTATGGCTACACCTTC

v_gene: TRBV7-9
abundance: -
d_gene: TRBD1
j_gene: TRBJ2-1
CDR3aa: CASSLKQGASTEFF
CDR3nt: TGTGCCAGCAGCCTCAAACAGGGGGCTTCTACCGAGTTCTTC

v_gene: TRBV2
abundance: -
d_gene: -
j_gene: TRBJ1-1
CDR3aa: CASSDIGGTEAFF
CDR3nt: TGTGCCAGCAGTGACATCGGGGGGACTGAAGCTTTCTTT

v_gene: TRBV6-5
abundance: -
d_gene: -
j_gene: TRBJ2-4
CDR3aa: CATSVEGPVSIQYF
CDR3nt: TGTGCTACTTCGGTGGAGGGGCCGGTTAGCATTCAGTACTTC

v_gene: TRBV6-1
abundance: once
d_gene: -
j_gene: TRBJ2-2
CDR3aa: CASSEGTAGELFF
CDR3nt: TGTGCCAGCAGTGAAGGGACAGCCGGGGAGCTGTTTTTT

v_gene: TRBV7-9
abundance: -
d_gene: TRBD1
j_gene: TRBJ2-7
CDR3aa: CASSPTGGEQYF
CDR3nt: TGTGCCAGCAGCCCCACAGGGGGCGAGCAGTACTTC

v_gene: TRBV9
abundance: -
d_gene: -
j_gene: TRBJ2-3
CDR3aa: CASSVGQAYTDTQYF
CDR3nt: TGTGCCAGCAGCGTAGGTCAGGCATACACAGATACGCAGTATTTT

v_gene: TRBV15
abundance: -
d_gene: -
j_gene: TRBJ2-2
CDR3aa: CATRNLDWDTGELFF
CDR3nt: TGTGCCACCAGGAACCTAGACTGGGACACCGGGGAGCTGTTTTTT

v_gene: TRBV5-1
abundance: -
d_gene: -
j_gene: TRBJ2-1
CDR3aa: CASSLEYEQFF
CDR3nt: TGCGCCAGCAGCTTGGAGTATGAGCAGTTCTTC

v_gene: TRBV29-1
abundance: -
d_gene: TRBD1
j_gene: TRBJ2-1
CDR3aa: CSVGRDRGNEQFF
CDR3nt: TGCAGCGTCGGACGGGACAGGGGTAATGAGCAGTTCTTC

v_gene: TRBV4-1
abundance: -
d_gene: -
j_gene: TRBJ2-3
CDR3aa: CASSQDRQADTQYF
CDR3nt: TGCGCCAGCAGCCAAGATCGGCAGGCAGATACGCAGTATTTT

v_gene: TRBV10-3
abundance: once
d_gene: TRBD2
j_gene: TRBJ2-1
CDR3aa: CAIRTSGNEQFF
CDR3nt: TGTGCCATCCGGACTAGCGGAAATGAGCAGTTCTTC

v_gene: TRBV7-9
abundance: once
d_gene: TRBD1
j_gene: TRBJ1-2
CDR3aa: CASSRTRDRGLFGYGYTF
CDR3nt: TGTGCCAGCAGCAGAACCCGGGACAGGGGGCTCTTTGGCTATGGCTACACCTTC

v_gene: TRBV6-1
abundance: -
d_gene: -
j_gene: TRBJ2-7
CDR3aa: CASSESGHYEQYF
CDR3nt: TGTGCCAGCAGTGAAAGTGGCCACTACGAGCAGTACTTC

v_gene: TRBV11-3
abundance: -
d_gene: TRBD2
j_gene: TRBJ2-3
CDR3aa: CASSSLAGDTQYF
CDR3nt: TGTGCCAGCAGCTCCCTAGCGGGAGATACGCAGTATTTT

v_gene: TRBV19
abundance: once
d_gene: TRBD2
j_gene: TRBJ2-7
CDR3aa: CASSRGTSGRLYEQYF
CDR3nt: TGTGCCAGTAGCCGGGGGACTAGCGGGAGGCTCTACGAGCAGTACTTC

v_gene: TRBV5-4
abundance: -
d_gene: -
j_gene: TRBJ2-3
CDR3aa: CASSTEETDTQYF
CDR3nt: TGTGCCAGCAGCACGGAAGAAACAGATACGCAGTATTTT

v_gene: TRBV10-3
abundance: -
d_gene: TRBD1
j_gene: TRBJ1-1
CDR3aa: CAIRAHRGRTDTEAFF
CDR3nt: TGTGCCATCCGAGCCCACAGGGGGCGAACGGACACTGAAGCTTTCTTT

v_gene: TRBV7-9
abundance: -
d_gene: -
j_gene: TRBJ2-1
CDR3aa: CASSSRAYNEQFF
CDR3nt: TGTGCCAGCAGCTCCCGGGCGTACAATGAGCAGTTCTTC

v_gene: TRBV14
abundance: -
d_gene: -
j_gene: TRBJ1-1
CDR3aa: CASSQGGRTEAFF
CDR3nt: TGTGCCAGCAGCCAAGGAGGTCGCACTGAAGCTTTCTTT

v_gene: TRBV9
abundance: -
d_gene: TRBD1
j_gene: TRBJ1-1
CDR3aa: CASSAGPGGATEAFF
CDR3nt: TGTGCCAGCAGCGCGGGACCAGGGGGCGCGACTGAAGCTTTCTTT

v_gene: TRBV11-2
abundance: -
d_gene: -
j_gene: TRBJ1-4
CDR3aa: CASSLGQTTNEKLFF
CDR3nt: TGTGCCAGCAGCCTAGGGCAGACAACTAATGAAAAACTGTTTTTT

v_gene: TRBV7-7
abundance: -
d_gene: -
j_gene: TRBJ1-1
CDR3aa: CASSADSNTETFF
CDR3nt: TGTGCTAGCAGCGCCGACAGCAACACTGAAACTTTCTTT

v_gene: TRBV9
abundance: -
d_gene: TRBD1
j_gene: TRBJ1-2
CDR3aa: CASSHTGGYGYTF
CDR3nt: TGTGCCAGCAGTCACACAGGGGGCTATGGCTACACCTTC

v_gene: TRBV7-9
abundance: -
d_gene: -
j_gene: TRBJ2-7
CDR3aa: CASSLAEGPYEQYF
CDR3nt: TGTGCCAGCAGCTTAGCGGAAGGGCCCTACGAGCAGTACTTC

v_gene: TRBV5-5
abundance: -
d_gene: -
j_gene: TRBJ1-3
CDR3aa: CASSLGVGAGGNTIYF
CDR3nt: TGTGCCAGCAGCTTGGGAGTAGGGGCTGGCGGAAACACCATATATTTT

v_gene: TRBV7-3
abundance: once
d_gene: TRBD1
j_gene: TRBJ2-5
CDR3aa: CASSLTWDREETQYF
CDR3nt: TGTGCCAGCAGCTTAACTTGGGACAGGGAAGAGACCCAGTACTTC

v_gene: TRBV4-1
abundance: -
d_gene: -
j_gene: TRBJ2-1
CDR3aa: CASSQDRFEQFF
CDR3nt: TGCGCCAGCAGCCAAGATCGGTTCGAGCAGTTCTTC

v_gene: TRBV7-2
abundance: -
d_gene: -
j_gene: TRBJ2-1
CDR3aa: CASSPQDNYNEQFF
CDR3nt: TGTGCCAGCAGCCCCCAGGACAACTACAATGAGCAGTTCTTC

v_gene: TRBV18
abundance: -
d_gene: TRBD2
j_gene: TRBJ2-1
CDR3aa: CASSPGTRVSNEQFF
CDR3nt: TGTGCCAGCTCACCCGGGACTAGGGTCTCCAATGAGCAGTTCTTC

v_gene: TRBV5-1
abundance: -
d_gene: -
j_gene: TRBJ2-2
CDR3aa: CASSLGSTGELFF
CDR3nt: TGCGCCAGCAGCTTGGGGTCAACCGGGGAGCTGTTTTTT

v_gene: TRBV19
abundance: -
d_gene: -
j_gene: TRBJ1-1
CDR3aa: CASAGGLYTEAFF
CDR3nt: TGTGCCAGCGCAGGTGGTTTGTACACTGAAGCTTTCTTT

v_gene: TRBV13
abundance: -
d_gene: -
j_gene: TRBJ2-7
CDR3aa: CASSLAGWEQYF
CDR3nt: TGTGCCAGCAGCTTAGCCGGGTGGGAGCAGTACTTC

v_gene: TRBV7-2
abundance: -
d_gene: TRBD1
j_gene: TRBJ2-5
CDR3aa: CASSSPGQGGETQYF
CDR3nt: TGTGCCAGCAGTTCCCCGGGACAGGGAGGAGAGACCCAGTACTTC

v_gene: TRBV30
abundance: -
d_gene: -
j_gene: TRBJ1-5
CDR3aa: CAWSPLSVNQPQHF
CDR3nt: TGTGCCTGGAGTCCCCTGAGCGTGAATCAGCCCCAGCATTTT